Below are 5 T cell receptor beta chains sequenced from a single sample in a study of OX40 agonist ivuxolimab in advanced cancers. The assay was immunoSEQ multiplex PCR, and TCRdb's table has in-frame clones only and misses some. The sample has about 88,000 clones, 85% seen once. Sample: CD4+ or CD8+ T cells sorted from blood, taken in a trial of the OX40 agonist ivuxolimab. The source is an adult with an advanced solid tumor such as melanoma, head and neck, liver or kidney cancer.

The V gene is TRBV6-5, the J gene TRBJ2-7, with TRBD2 as a possible D gene (7 bases). The CDR3 covers 15 residues. V gave up 5 bases and J gave up 6 bases, with 20 bases separating them. Looked up from germline, CDR1 is MNHEY and CDR2 is SVGAGI. The CDR3 sequence is CASSTRTGGRLEQYV. CDR3 coding DNA: TGTGCCAGCAGTACTCGAACCGGGGGGCGCCTCGAGCAGTACGTC.

V usage is TRBV2 and J usage is TRBJ2-3; D is unresolved. Germline CDR1 and CDR2: SNHLY and FYNNEI. V lost 8 bases and J 2 bases, leaving 5 bases between the germline ends. The CDR3 runs to 11 residues. The CDR3 DNA is TGTGCCAGCCGGTACACAGATACGCAGTATTTT. It is translated as CASRYTDTQYF.

V and J are TRBV2 and TRBJ1-4; no firm D call. Deletions cut 2 bases from V and 4 bases from J, with 8 bases between. CDR3 size: 14 residues. CDR1 SNHLY and CDR2 FYNNEI come from the germline V gene. In nucleotides, the CDR3 is TGTGCCAGCAGTGAAAGGTTTCATAATGAAAAACTGTTTTTT. Translated, it gives CASSERFHNEKLFF.

The CDR3 DNA is TGTGCCAGCAGCGCCGCCGGGACCGCCGGAGATACGCAGTATTTT. Translation: CASSAAGTAGDTQYF. The V gene is TRBV13, the J gene TRBJ2-3, with D perhaps TRBD1 or TRBD2 (5 bases each). Trimming pared 5 bases from V and 5 bases from J, leaving 17 bases between. Germline lookup yields CDR1 PRHDT and CDR2 FYEKMQ (reference sequence). The CDR3 totals 15 residues.

The chain recombines TRBV6-6 with TRBJ2-7; 8 nucleotides align to TRBD1. V shed 4 bases, J shed 2 bases, and the junction held 4 bases outside the gene matches. Germline loops: CDR1 MNHNY, CDR2 SVGAGI (reference sequence). The CDR3 contains 14 residues. CDR3 DNA: TGTGCCAGCAGTTGGACAGGGCCCCCCTACGAGCAGTACTTC. It translates to CASSWTGPPYEQYF.